These T cell receptor beta chains were read from a single sample in a study of cytomegalovirus exposure and HLA in healthy donors. The protocol was immunoSEQ multiplex PCR, while the TCRdb copy is restricted to in-frame clones and leaves out a portion. The table lists more than 200,000 clones, over 75% of them singletons, with around 2% in the top ten. Specimen: PBMCs. The receptors originated from a man aged 18 to 30 in good health and CMV-seronegative. Each CDR3 is given with its conserved first and last residue. The order of the fields is CDR3 length, clone size, J gene, V gene, D gene, CDR3 DNA, CDR3 protein. D genes are given only for firm matches. Part of the rows lack a size; the others show once, few, many or a class for expanded clones.

len: 17; abundance: NA; j_gene: TRBJ2-6; v_gene: TRBV4-3; d_gene: TRBD1; CDR3nt: TGCGCCAGCGCGCCGGGGACAGGTAGCTCTGGGGCCAACGTCCTGACTTTC; CDR3aa: CASAPGTGSSGANVLTF
len: 14; abundance: NA; j_gene: TRBJ1-3; v_gene: TRBV7-8; d_gene: NA; CDR3nt: TGTGCCAGCAGGGCTTCGGGGAATGGAAACACCATATATTTT; CDR3aa: CASRASGNGNTIYF
len: 17; abundance: NA; j_gene: TRBJ2-1; v_gene: TRBV18; d_gene: TRBD2; CDR3nt: TGTGCCAGCTCACCGACTAGCAATAGCCTCTCCTACAATGAGCAGTTCTTC; CDR3aa: CASSPTSNSLSYNEQFF
len: 13; abundance: NA; j_gene: TRBJ1-6; v_gene: TRBV25-1; d_gene: NA; CDR3nt: TGTGCCAGCAAGACAGAATATAATTCACCCCTCCACTTT; CDR3aa: CASKTEYNSPLHF
len: 15; abundance: NA; j_gene: TRBJ2-1; v_gene: TRBV6-5; d_gene: TRBD2; CDR3nt: TGTGCCAGCACCCCTATGGCGGGAGGTAACAATGAGCAGTTCTTC; CDR3aa: CASTPMAGGNNEQFF
len: 16; abundance: once; j_gene: TRBJ2-2; v_gene: TRBV10-3; d_gene: TRBD1; CDR3nt: TGTGCCATCAGAACCCCCGGGACAGCTAACACCGGGGAGCTGTTTTTT; CDR3aa: CAIRTPGTANTGELFF
len: 14; abundance: few; j_gene: TRBJ1-2; v_gene: TRBV5-4; d_gene: TRBD1; CDR3nt: TGTGCCAGCAGCTCTCCGGACAGGGCCTATGGCTACACCTTC; CDR3aa: CASSSPDRAYGYTF
len: 14; abundance: NA; j_gene: TRBJ2-7; v_gene: TRBV9; d_gene: TRBD2; CDR3nt: TGTGCCAGCAGCGCCGCGCTAGCGGGGGGGGAGCAGTACTTC; CDR3aa: CASSAALAGGEQYF
len: 13; abundance: few; j_gene: TRBJ1-1; v_gene: TRBV11-3; d_gene: NA; CDR3nt: TGTGCCAGCAGCCAGGGTTATGGCACTGAAGCTTTCTTT; CDR3aa: CASSQGYGTEAFF
len: 16; abundance: NA; j_gene: TRBJ1-1; v_gene: TRBV27; d_gene: TRBD1; CDR3nt: TGTGCCAGCAGCCCGCCACAGGGGCCTTTGGGACCTGAAGCTTTCTTT; CDR3aa: CASSPPQGPLGPEAFF
len: 12; abundance: few; j_gene: TRBJ1-5; v_gene: TRBV19; d_gene: NA; CDR3nt: TGTGCCAGTAGTGACAGGTTTCAGCCCCAGCATTTT; CDR3aa: CASSDRFQPQHF
len: 12; abundance: NA; j_gene: TRBJ2-1; v_gene: TRBV19; d_gene: TRBD2; CDR3nt: TGTGCCAGTATCGGGGAGGGCAATGAGCAGTTCTTC; CDR3aa: CASIGEGNEQFF
len: 15; abundance: NA; j_gene: TRBJ2-1; v_gene: TRBV7-9; d_gene: TRBD2; CDR3nt: TGTGCCAGCAGCTTGGGGCGGGGGACCAACAATGAGCAGTTCTTC; CDR3aa: CASSLGRGTNNEQFF
len: 16; abundance: NA; j_gene: TRBJ1-3; v_gene: TRBV5-1; d_gene: NA; CDR3nt: TGCGCCAGCAGCCTGATTCCAGGGGAATCTGGAAACACCATATATTTT; CDR3aa: CASSLIPGESGNTIYF
len: 17; abundance: NA; j_gene: TRBJ1-6; v_gene: TRBV27; d_gene: NA; CDR3nt: TGTGCCAGCAGTTTAGGTCAAACGAGCTCCTATAATTCACCCCTCCACTTT; CDR3aa: CASSLGQTSSYNSPLHF
len: 14; abundance: NA; j_gene: TRBJ1-1; v_gene: TRBV11-3; d_gene: NA; CDR3nt: TGTGCCAGCAGCGAGGCAGGGTGGGTCACTGAAGCTTTCTTT; CDR3aa: CASSEAGWVTEAFF
len: 16; abundance: few; j_gene: TRBJ2-5; v_gene: TRBV7-9; d_gene: NA; CDR3nt: TGTGCCAGCAGCTTAGGTACGGCGGGCCCTCAAGAGACCCAGTACTTC; CDR3aa: CASSLGTAGPQETQYF
len: 14; abundance: once; j_gene: TRBJ1-1; v_gene: TRBV6-5; d_gene: NA; CDR3nt: TGTGCCAGCAGTGGCCCGGGATTGAACACTGAAGCTTTCTTT; CDR3aa: CASSGPGLNTEAFF
len: 14; abundance: once; j_gene: TRBJ2-5; v_gene: TRBV9; d_gene: NA; CDR3nt: TGTGCCAGCAGCGTAGATCAGGGTCAAGAGACCCAGTACTTC; CDR3aa: CASSVDQGQETQYF
len: 15; abundance: NA; j_gene: TRBJ1-2; v_gene: TRBV11-1; d_gene: NA; CDR3nt: TGTGCCAGCAGCCGTCTAATAGGGGATAACTATGGCTACACCTTC; CDR3aa: CASSRLIGDNYGYTF
len: 16; abundance: NA; j_gene: TRBJ2-7; v_gene: TRBV6-5; d_gene: TRBD1; CDR3nt: TGTGCCAGCAGTTACTCTAGGACAGGGGATACCTACGAGCAGTACTTC; CDR3aa: CASSYSRTGDTYEQYF
len: 14; abundance: few; j_gene: TRBJ1-1; v_gene: TRBV30; d_gene: TRBD1; CDR3nt: TGTGCCTGGAGTGGGGACAGGGCGGACACTGAAGCTTTCTTT; CDR3aa: CAWSGDRADTEAFF
len: 16; abundance: NA; j_gene: TRBJ2-7; v_gene: TRBV27; d_gene: TRBD2; CDR3nt: TGTGCCAGCAGTTTCGGGACGGGGGGGCAGTTGAGGGAGCAGTACTTC; CDR3aa: CASSFGTGGQLREQYF
len: 12; abundance: NA; j_gene: TRBJ2-7; v_gene: TRBV7-9; d_gene: TRBD1; CDR3nt: TGTGCCAGCAGCCCGACAGGGTACGAGCAGTACTTC; CDR3aa: CASSPTGYEQYF
len: 16; abundance: NA; j_gene: TRBJ1-2; v_gene: TRBV4-3; d_gene: TRBD1; CDR3nt: TGCGCCAGCAGCTCAAGGGGGGACAGAACCAACTATGGCTACACCTTC; CDR3aa: CASSSRGDRTNYGYTF
len: 14; abundance: NA; j_gene: TRBJ2-7; v_gene: TRBV9; d_gene: NA; CDR3nt: TGTGCCAGCAGCGTATCAGGGGGGCCCTACGAGCAGTACTTC; CDR3aa: CASSVSGGPYEQYF
len: 14; abundance: NA; j_gene: TRBJ2-1; v_gene: TRBV2; d_gene: NA; CDR3nt: TGTGCCAGCAGTGAAGCCGGTGTTTACAATGAGCAGTTCTTC; CDR3aa: CASSEAGVYNEQFF
len: 18; abundance: few; j_gene: TRBJ1-2; v_gene: TRBV4-3; d_gene: TRBD1; CDR3nt: TGCGCCAGCAGCCAAGATCTAGGGGGACAGGGATTTAACTATGGCTACACCTTC; CDR3aa: CASSQDLGGQGFNYGYTF
len: 14; abundance: NA; j_gene: TRBJ1-2; v_gene: TRBV25-1; d_gene: NA; CDR3nt: TGTGCCAGCAGTCACCAGACAGTAAACCATGGCTACACCTTC; CDR3aa: CASSHQTVNHGYTF
len: 16; abundance: NA; j_gene: TRBJ2-1; v_gene: TRBV6-6; d_gene: TRBD2; CDR3nt: TGTGCCAGCAGGTATCCCGGGACTAGCGGCTACAATGAGCAGTTCTTC; CDR3aa: CASRYPGTSGYNEQFF
len: 15; abundance: NA; j_gene: TRBJ2-7; v_gene: TRBV11-3; d_gene: TRBD2; CDR3nt: TGTGCCAGCAGCCCCCAGGAAGCGGGGGTCTACGAGCAGTACTTC; CDR3aa: CASSPQEAGVYEQYF
len: 14; abundance: few; j_gene: TRBJ2-5; v_gene: TRBV6-5; d_gene: TRBD2; CDR3nt: TGTGCCAGCAGTTACGGGAGGGCGGAAGAGACCCAGTACTTC; CDR3aa: CASSYGRAEETQYF
len: 15; abundance: NA; j_gene: TRBJ1-1; v_gene: TRBV5-5; d_gene: NA; CDR3nt: TGTGCCAGCAGCTTGGGGGGTGGGAGAACAACTGAAGCTTTCTTT; CDR3aa: CASSLGGGRTTEAFF
len: 17; abundance: NA; j_gene: TRBJ2-3; v_gene: TRBV27; d_gene: TRBD2; CDR3nt: TGTGCCAGCAGTTCGCTCCGACTAGCGGGCTCCTCAGATACGCAGTATTTT; CDR3aa: CASSSLRLAGSSDTQYF
len: 14; abundance: NA; j_gene: TRBJ2-3; v_gene: TRBV7-6; d_gene: NA; CDR3nt: TGTGCCAGCAGCTTAGGAGCTAGCACAGATACGCAGTATTTT; CDR3aa: CASSLGASTDTQYF
len: 15; abundance: NA; j_gene: TRBJ2-1; v_gene: TRBV4-3; d_gene: TRBD2; CDR3nt: TGCGCCAGCAGCCCCCGCGGCGGGGGGCACAATGAGCAGTTCTTC; CDR3aa: CASSPRGGGHNEQFF
len: 16; abundance: NA; j_gene: TRBJ2-2; v_gene: TRBV5-1; d_gene: TRBD2; CDR3nt: TGCGCCAGCAGCTTGCTAGCGGGAGAAGACACCGGGGAGCTGTTTTTT; CDR3aa: CASSLLAGEDTGELFF
len: 16; abundance: NA; j_gene: TRBJ1-5; v_gene: TRBV25-1; d_gene: NA; CDR3nt: TGTGCCAGCAGTGAACCATCCGGCAGGGGCCATCAGCCCCAGCATTTT; CDR3aa: CASSEPSGRGHQPQHF
len: 16; abundance: NA; j_gene: TRBJ1-4; v_gene: TRBV10-3; d_gene: NA; CDR3nt: TGTGCCATCAGTGAGTCGAAATCCAGGGGAGATGAAAAACTGTTTTTT; CDR3aa: CAISESKSRGDEKLFF
len: 15; abundance: NA; j_gene: TRBJ2-1; v_gene: TRBV7-8; d_gene: TRBD2; CDR3nt: TGTGCCAGCAGCTCTAGCGGGATTATGGACAATGAGCAGTTCTTC; CDR3aa: CASSSSGIMDNEQFF
len: 14; abundance: NA; j_gene: TRBJ1-5; v_gene: TRBV2; d_gene: NA; CDR3nt: TGTGCCAGCAGTGACTCGGGAGGGGATCAGCCCCAGCATTTT; CDR3aa: CASSDSGGDQPQHF
len: 16; abundance: few; j_gene: TRBJ2-3; v_gene: TRBV10-3; d_gene: NA; CDR3nt: TGTGCCATCAGTGAGAGAGGGCTAACTAGCACAGATACGCAGTATTTT; CDR3aa: CAISERGLTSTDTQYF
len: 14; abundance: NA; j_gene: TRBJ1-1; v_gene: TRBV7-2; d_gene: NA; CDR3nt: TGTGCCAGCAGCGACCGACAGGCAAACACTGAAGCTTTCTTT; CDR3aa: CASSDRQANTEAFF
len: 16; abundance: few; j_gene: TRBJ2-1; v_gene: TRBV15; d_gene: TRBD2; CDR3nt: TGTGCCACCAGCAGAACCGGGACTAGCGGTCGACGTCAGCAGTTCTTC; CDR3aa: CATSRTGTSGRRQQFF
len: 16; abundance: NA; j_gene: TRBJ2-7; v_gene: TRBV14; d_gene: NA; CDR3nt: TGTGCCAGCAGCCAAGTCGCAGGGCGACATTCCTACGAGCAGTACTTC; CDR3aa: CASSQVAGRHSYEQYF
len: 15; abundance: NA; j_gene: TRBJ1-3; v_gene: TRBV4-1; d_gene: NA; CDR3nt: TGCGCCAGCAGCCAAGACAGGGGTACTGGAAACACCATATATTTT; CDR3aa: CASSQDRGTGNTIYF
len: 14; abundance: NA; j_gene: TRBJ2-7; v_gene: TRBV5-1; d_gene: TRBD1; CDR3nt: TGCGCCAGCAGTCCCGGGACAGGGCACTACGAGCAGTACTTC; CDR3aa: CASSPGTGHYEQYF
len: 13; abundance: NA; j_gene: TRBJ1-1; v_gene: TRBV2; d_gene: NA; CDR3nt: TGTGCCAGCAATGGGGGGATGAACACTGAAGCTTTCTTT; CDR3aa: CASNGGMNTEAFF
len: 15; abundance: NA; j_gene: TRBJ2-7; v_gene: TRBV14; d_gene: NA; CDR3nt: TGTGCCAGCAGCCAAGACTCAGGGGCTGCCTACGAGCAGTACTTC; CDR3aa: CASSQDSGAAYEQYF
len: 13; abundance: few; j_gene: TRBJ2-7; v_gene: TRBV6-5; d_gene: NA; CDR3nt: TGTGCCAGCAGTGAAAGGGGCAACTACGAGCAGTACTTC; CDR3aa: CASSERGNYEQYF
len: 16; abundance: NA; j_gene: TRBJ2-6; v_gene: TRBV2; d_gene: TRBD1; CDR3nt: TGTGCCAGCAGCCCGGACAGGGGGCCTGGGGCCAACGTCCTGACTTTC; CDR3aa: CASSPDRGPGANVLTF
len: 15; abundance: few; j_gene: TRBJ1-5; v_gene: TRBV11-3; d_gene: NA; CDR3nt: TGTGCCAGCAGCTTGGACCAGGGCTCGGGTCAGCCCCAGCATTTT; CDR3aa: CASSLDQGSGQPQHF
len: 16; abundance: NA; j_gene: TRBJ2-7; v_gene: TRBV28; d_gene: TRBD1; CDR3nt: TGTGCCAGCAGTTTATGGGGACAGGACAGCTCCTACGAGCAGTACTTC; CDR3aa: CASSLWGQDSSYEQYF